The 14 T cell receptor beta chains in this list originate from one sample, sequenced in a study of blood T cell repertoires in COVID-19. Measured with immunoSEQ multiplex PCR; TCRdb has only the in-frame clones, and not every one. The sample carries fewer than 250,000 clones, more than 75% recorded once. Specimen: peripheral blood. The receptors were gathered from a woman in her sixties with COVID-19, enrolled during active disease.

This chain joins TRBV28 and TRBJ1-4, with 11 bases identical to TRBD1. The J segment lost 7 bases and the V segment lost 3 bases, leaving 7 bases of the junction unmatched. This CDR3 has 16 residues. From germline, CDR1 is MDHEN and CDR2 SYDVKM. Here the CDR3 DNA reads TGTGCCAGCAGTTTCCTAGGACAGGGGGCGTTTGAAAAACTGTTTTTT. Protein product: CASSFLGQGAFEKLFF. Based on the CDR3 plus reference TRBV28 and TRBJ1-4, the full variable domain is DVKVTQSSRYLVKRTGEKVFLECVQDMDHENMFWYRQDPGLGLRLIYFSYDVKMKEKGDIPEGYSVSREKKERFSLILESASTNQTSMYLCASSFLGQGAFEKLFFGSGTQLSVL.

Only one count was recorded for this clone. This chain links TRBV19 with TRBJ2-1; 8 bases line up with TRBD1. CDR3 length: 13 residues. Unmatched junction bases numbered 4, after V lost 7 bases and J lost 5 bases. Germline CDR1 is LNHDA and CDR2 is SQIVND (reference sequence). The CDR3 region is CASISRGHNEQFF. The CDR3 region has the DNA TGTGCCAGTATCTCCAGGGGGCACAATGAGCAGTTCTTC.

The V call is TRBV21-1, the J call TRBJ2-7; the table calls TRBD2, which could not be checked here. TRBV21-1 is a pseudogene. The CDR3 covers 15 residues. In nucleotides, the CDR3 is TGTGCCAGCAGCACAGTTAGCGGGTGGGGCAACGAGCAGTACGTC. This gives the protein CASSTVSGWGNEQYV.

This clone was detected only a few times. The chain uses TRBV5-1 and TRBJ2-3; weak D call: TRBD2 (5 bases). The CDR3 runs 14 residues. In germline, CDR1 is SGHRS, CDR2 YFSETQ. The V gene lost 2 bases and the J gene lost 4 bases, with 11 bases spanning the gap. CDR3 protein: CASSLSDFPDTQYF. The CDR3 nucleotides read TGCGCCAGCAGCTTATCGGACTTCCCAGATACGCAGTATTTT.

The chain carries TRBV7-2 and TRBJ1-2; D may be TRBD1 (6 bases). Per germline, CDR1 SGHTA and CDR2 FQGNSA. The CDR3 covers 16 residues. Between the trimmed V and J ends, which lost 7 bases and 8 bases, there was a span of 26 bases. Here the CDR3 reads CASTQRQGTLVGGYTF. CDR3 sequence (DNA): TGTGCCAGCACCCAACGGCAGGGGACCTTGGTAGGCGGCTACACCTTC.

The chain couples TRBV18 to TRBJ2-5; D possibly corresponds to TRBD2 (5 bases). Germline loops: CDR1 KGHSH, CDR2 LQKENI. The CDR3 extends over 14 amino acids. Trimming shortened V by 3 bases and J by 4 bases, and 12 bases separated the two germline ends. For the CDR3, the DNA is TGTGCCAGCTCACCCCGGGGTAGCGTAGAGACCCAGTACTTC. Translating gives CASSPRGSVETQYF.

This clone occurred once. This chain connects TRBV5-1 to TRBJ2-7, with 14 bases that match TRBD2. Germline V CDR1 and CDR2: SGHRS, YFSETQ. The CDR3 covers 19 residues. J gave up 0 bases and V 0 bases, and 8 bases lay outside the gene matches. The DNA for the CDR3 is TGCGCCAGCAGCTTGGGAGGACTAGCGGGAGGTACGAGCTCCTACGAGCAGTACTTC. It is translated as CASSLGGLAGGTSSYEQYF.

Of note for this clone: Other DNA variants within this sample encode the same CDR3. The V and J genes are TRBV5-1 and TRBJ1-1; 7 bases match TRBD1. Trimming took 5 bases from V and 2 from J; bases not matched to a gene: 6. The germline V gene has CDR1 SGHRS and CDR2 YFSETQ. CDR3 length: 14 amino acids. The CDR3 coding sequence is TGCGCCAGCAGGAGAACAGGGGCCAACACTGAAGCTTTCTTT. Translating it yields CASRRTGANTEAFF.

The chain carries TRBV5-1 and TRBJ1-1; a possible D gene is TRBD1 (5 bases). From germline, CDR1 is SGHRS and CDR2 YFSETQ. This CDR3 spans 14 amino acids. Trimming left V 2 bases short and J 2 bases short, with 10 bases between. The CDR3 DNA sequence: TGCGCCAGCAGCTTCGGCAGGGTCAACACTGAAGCTTTCTTT. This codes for CASSFGRVNTEAFF.

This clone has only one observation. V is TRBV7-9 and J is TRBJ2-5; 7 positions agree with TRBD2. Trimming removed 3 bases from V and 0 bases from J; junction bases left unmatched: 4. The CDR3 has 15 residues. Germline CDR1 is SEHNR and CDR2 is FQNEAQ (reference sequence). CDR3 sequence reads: CASSLDGGYQETQYF. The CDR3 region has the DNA TGTGCCAGCAGCTTGGACGGGGGGTACCAAGAGACCCAGTACTTC.

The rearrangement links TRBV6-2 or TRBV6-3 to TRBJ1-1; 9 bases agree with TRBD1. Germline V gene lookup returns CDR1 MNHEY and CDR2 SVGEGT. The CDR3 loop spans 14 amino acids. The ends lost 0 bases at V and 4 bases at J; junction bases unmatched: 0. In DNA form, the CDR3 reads TGTGCCAGCAGTTACTCGGACAGGGGCACTGAAGCTTTCTTT. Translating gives CASSYSDRGTEAFF.

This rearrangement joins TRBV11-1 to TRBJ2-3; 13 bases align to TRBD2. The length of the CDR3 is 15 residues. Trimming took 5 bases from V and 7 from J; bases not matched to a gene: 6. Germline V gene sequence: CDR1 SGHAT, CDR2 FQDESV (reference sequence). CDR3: CASSPGTSGAHTQYF. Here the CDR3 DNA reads TGTGCCAGCAGCCCGGGGACTAGCGGGGCGCATACGCAGTATTTT.

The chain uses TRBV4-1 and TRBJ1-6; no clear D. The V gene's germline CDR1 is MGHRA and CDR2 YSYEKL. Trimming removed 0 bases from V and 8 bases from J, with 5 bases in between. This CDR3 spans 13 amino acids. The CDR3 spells CASSQDQDSPLHF. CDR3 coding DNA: TGCGCCAGCAGCCAAGATCAGGATTCACCCCTCCACTTT.

In DNA form, the CDR3 reads TGCAGCACAACTATGAGCTCCTACAATGAGCAGTTCTTC. This codes for CSTTMSSYNEQFF. The V call is TRBV29-1, the J call TRBJ2-1; the D is unclear. Per the germline V gene, CDR1 is SQVTM and CDR2 is ANQGSEA. This CDR3 is 13 amino acids long. V dropped 8 bases and J dropped 0 bases, with 11 bases sitting between them.